This T cell receptor (beta chain) was retrieved from a study of T cells in Graves' hyperthyroidism and ophthalmopathy. Per germline, CDR1 MGHRA and CDR2 YSYEKL. The V and J ends lost 1 base and 3 bases, in that order; junction bases with no gene match: 7. This CDR3 contains 16 residues. This clonotype was seen more than once but under ten times. TCR beta CDR3 sequences were amplified from RNA transcripts. TCR CDR3 regions were first amplified by RT-PCR with HTBI primers. TCRdb independently ran MiXCR on the multiplex PCR reads; one entry per CDR3 protein. The top ten hold about 15% of the sample, which has about 570,000 distinct CDR3 sequences, 14% seen once.

Sample: blood. The genes are TRBV4-1 and TRBJ2-7; 9 bases fit TRBD1. The clonotype was recovered from a woman aged 35 to 49 with Graves' hyperthyroidism. CDR3 nucleotides: TGCGCCAGCAGCCAAGTGGCCTCGACAGGGGGCTACGAGCAGTACTTC. It codes for CASSQVASTGGYEQYF.